This T cell receptor (beta chain) was documented in a study of blood T cell repertoires in COVID-19. Across the whole study: Samples of COVID-19 (acute and convalescent) were obtained from the United States, Italy and Spain.

CDR3 length equals 15 residues. CDR1 and CDR2 (germline): SGDLS, YYNGEE. The V and J ends lost 3 bases and 1 base respectively, with 11 bases between them. Source study methods: Reference gene primer amplification gave estimated nucleated cell counts. Libraries were prepared by immunoSEQ multiplex PCR; TCRdb keeps only in-frame clonotypes and omits some of them. Clone size and the V and J calls come from that table; the DNA yielded D and trimming. The table includes about 47,000 clones, around 83% detected once. V and J are TRBV9 and TRBJ2-1; D gene unclear. Sequencing input: peripheral blood. The TCR originated in a human donor with acute or convalescent COVID-19. The donor label of this sample is uncertain. The CDR3 reads CASSANGFSYNEQFF. CDR3 coding DNA: TGTGCCAGCAGCGCTAACGGGTTTTCCTACAATGAGCAGTTCTTC.